Sequencing of this T cell receptor beta chain was carried out in a study of blood T cell repertoires in COVID-19. Overall study: Symptom resolution, clearance, or two negative PCRs marked donors in Cohort 3 as recovered. Both acute and convalescent COVID-19 samples were obtained from the United States, Italy and Spain.

The assay was immunoSEQ multiplex PCR, and TCRdb's table has in-frame clones only and misses some. The sample yields about 170,000 clones, around 79% seen once. V was shortened by 6 bases and J by 5 bases, with 14 bases between the two germline ends. Germline-derived CDR1 and CDR2 are MDHEN and SYDVKM. The CDR3 extends over 14 amino acids. Grouping used clinical history reported by participants in a survey and questionnaire. The rearrangement joins TRBV28 to TRBJ2-1; possible D gene TRBD1, 6 bases. Source material: PBMCs or T cells enriched from blood (not recorded which). This TCR derives from a woman in her seventies in a cohort exposed to, infected with or recovered from COVID-19 (not recorded which). The CDR3 DNA reads TGTGCCAGCAGCGTCACAGGGCCGCACAATGAGCAGTTCTTC. Translating it yields CASSVTGPHNEQFF.